This T cell receptor (beta chain) was recorded in a study of shared clonotypes between healthy human individuals. Study-wide points: Larger estimated richness was generally recorded for naive subsets relative to memory subsets.

Using immunoSEQ multiplex PCR, the repertoire was profiled, and TCRdb retains in-frame clones only, with some absent. The table lists 2 million to 2.5 million clones, approximately 93% of them singletons. Germline CDR1 and CDR2: SEHNR and FQNEAQ (reference sequence). Trimming stripped 0 bases from V and 4 bases from J, with 8 bases between. CDR3 length: 14 amino acids. Regarding this clone: Its target is unknown.

The genes are TRBV7-9 and TRBJ2-3, with D perhaps TRBD1 (6 bases). Sequences were obtained from naive CD4+ T cells from PBMCs. The subset was: CD45RA+ positively selected. This receptor was identified in a young man in good health. Some clones in this sample may be carry-over from other donors' samples. CDR3 residues: CASSLAGTSDTQYF. The CDR3 bases are TGTGCCAGCAGCTTAGCCGGGACATCAGATACGCAGTATTTT.